This passage covers 30 T cell receptor beta chains from one sample sequenced in a study of blood T cell repertoires in COVID-19. Generated by immunoSEQ multiplex PCR, the TCRdb table keeps only in-frame clones and is missing some. In the table there are about 130,000 clones, 81% of which are singletons. The sample taken for sequencing was peripheral blood. The origin of the receptors is a woman between 45 and 65 years old with acute or convalescent COVID-19.

J is TRBJ2-5 and V is TRBV5-1; 13 bases fit TRBD2. Trimming at V came to 3 bases and at J to 2 bases, leaving 1 base not matched to a gene. In germline, CDR1 is SGHRS, CDR2 YFSETQ. This CDR3 region has 15 residues. CDR3 residues: CASSSLAGGQETQYF. CDR3 coding DNA: TGCGCCAGCAGCTCACTAGCGGGGGGGCAAGAGACCCAGTACTTC.

The chain joins TRBV18 to TRBJ2-6; 11 bases map to TRBD1. Germline CDR1 is KGHSH and CDR2 is LQKENI. V shed 3 bases and J 0 bases; nucleotides not matched to a gene: 1. The CDR3 has 17 amino acids. CDR3 nucleotide sequence: TGTGCCAGCTCACCGGGACAGGGGGGCTCTGGGGCCAACGTCCTGACTTTC. This translates into CASSPGQGGSGANVLTF.

The chain recombines TRBV3-1 (or the pseudogene TRBV3-2) with TRBJ1-2; D might be TRBD1 (6 bases). The V gene's germline CDR1 is LGHDT and CDR2 YNNKEL (reference sequence). V lost 5 bases, J lost 8 bases, and 15 bases lay in between. The CDR3 has 13 residues. CDR3 in amino acids: CASSEGQLTGYTF. CDR3 nucleotides: TGTGCCAGCAGCGAAGGACAGCTGACAGGCTACACCTTC.

The chain joins TRBV7-8 to TRBJ1-1, with D possibly matching TRBD1 (5 bases). CDR1 is SGHVS and CDR2 is FQNEAQ in the germline V gene. The CDR3 consists of 15 residues. Trimming took off 4 bases at V and 1 base at J, with 13 bases between the two ends. CDR3 coding DNA: TGTGCCAGCAGCTGGCAGGGTGTGGGGAACACTGAAGCTTTCTTT. This codes for CASSWQGVGNTEAFF.

The CDR3: CATSGSDGTYNEQFF. DNA of the CDR3: TGTGCCACCAGTGGGTCTGACGGGACCTACAATGAGCAGTTCTTC. V usage is TRBV24-1 and J usage is TRBJ2-1, with D possibly being TRBD2 (5 bases). V lost 5 bases, J lost 2 bases, and 12 bases lay in between. The V gene's germline CDR1 is KGHDR and CDR2 SFDVKD. The CDR3 consists of 15 residues.

The chain couples TRBV7-9 to TRBJ1-6; D might be TRBD1 (6 bases). Trimming shortened V by 3 bases and J by 13 bases, and 22 bases separated the two germline ends. The CDR3 extends over 16 amino acids. CDR1 and CDR2 (germline): SEHNR, FQNEAQ (reference sequence). CDR3 sequence: CASSLEKGGPVDPLHF. CDR3 bases: TGTGCCAGCAGCTTGGAGAAGGGGGGGCCGGTCGACCCCCTCCACTTT.

This clone was picked up a small number of times. The gene calls are TRBV5-5 and TRBJ2-1; TRBD1 matches at 7 bases. The CDR3 has 17 amino acids. The germline CDR1 and CDR2 sequences are SGHKS and YYEKEE (reference sequence). Trimming at V came to 4 bases and at J to 6 bases, leaving 16 bases not matched to a gene. The CDR3 spells CASSTSISATGINEQFF. CDR3 in DNA: TGTGCCAGCAGCACGTCCATTTCCGCGACAGGGATCAATGAGCAGTTCTTC.

The CDR3 is CASSQEEQTQYF. CDR3 DNA sequence: TGTGCCAGCAGCCAAGAGGAGCAGACCCAGTACTTC. V usage is TRBV3-1 (or the pseudogene TRBV3-2) and J usage is TRBJ2-5; no clear D. Germline V lookup: CDR1 LGHDT, CDR2 YNNKEL (reference sequence). Deletions cut 0 bases from V and 6 bases from J, with 5 bases between. This CDR3 spans 12 amino acids.

This chain links TRBV5-4 with TRBJ1-3, with 9 bases fitting TRBD1. The length of the CDR3 is 16 residues. The J segment lost 2 bases and the V segment lost 2 bases, leaving 5 bases of the junction unmatched. Germline CDR1 is SGHNT and CDR2 is YYREEE (reference sequence). CDR3 sequence: CASSLRTGATGNTIYF. CDR3 nucleotides: TGTGCCAGCAGCTTAAGGACAGGGGCCACTGGAAACACCATATATTTT.

The rearrangement uses TRBV28 and TRBJ2-7; 10 bases are shared with TRBD2. Germline loops: CDR1 MDHEN, CDR2 SYDVKM. V dropped 5 bases and J dropped 3; count of bases not matched to a gene: 4. This CDR3 region has 14 residues. The CDR3 is CASSPLAGIYEQYF. The CDR3 region has the DNA TGTGCCAGCAGTCCACTAGCGGGAATCTACGAGCAGTACTTC. Full variable domain (outside the CDR3, taken from reference TRBV28 and TRBJ2-7): DVKVTQSSRYLVKRTGEKVFLECVQDMDHENMFWYRQDPGLGLRLIYFSYDVKMKEKGDIPEGYSVSREKKERFSLILESASTNQTSMYLCASSPLAGIYEQYFGPGTRLTVT.

In DNA, the CDR3 is TGCGCCAGCAGCTTGGAAGTGACTAGGGATGAGCAGTTCTTC. Its protein product is CASSLEVTRDEQFF. The rearrangement uses TRBV5-1 and TRBJ2-1; tentative D call: TRBD2 (6 bases). CDR1 SGHRS and CDR2 YFSETQ come from the germline V gene. V lost 0 bases and J lost 8, with 12 bases in between. CDR3 size: 14 residues.

The chain is built from TRBV12-5 and TRBJ1-3; D unclear. This CDR3 is 13 amino acids long. Trimming left V 5 bases short and J 0 bases short, with 5 bases between. Germline values: CDR1 LGHNT, CDR2 FRNRAP. The CDR3 bases are TGTGCTAGTGGTCCGGGCTCTGGAAACACCATATATTTT. As protein: CASGPGSGNTIYF.

V and J are TRBV19 and TRBJ1-5, with TRBD1 as a possible D gene (6 bases). The germline V and J ends were trimmed by 7 bases and 2 bases, with 15 bases remaining between them. This CDR3 spans 15 amino acids. Germline V gene lookup returns CDR1 LNHDA and CDR2 SQIVND (reference sequence). CDR3: CASTRDRFGNQPQHF. The CDR3 DNA follows: TGTGCCAGTACTAGAGACAGGTTTGGCAATCAGCCCCAGCATTTT.

The J gene is TRBJ1-1, the V gene TRBV7-2; D unclear. V was cut by 2 bases and J by 4 bases, with 11 bases left in between. From germline, CDR1 is SGHTA and CDR2 FQGNSA. The CDR3 has 14 amino acids. The CDR3 region is CASSLSGFATEAFF. The CDR3 nucleotides are TGTGCCAGCAGCTTATCAGGCTTTGCCACTGAAGCTTTCTTT.

V and J are TRBV5-1 and TRBJ2-3; 10 nucleotides agree with TRBD2. Trimming removed 5 bases from V and 3 bases from J; junction bases left unmatched: 9. Germline loops: CDR1 SGHRS, CDR2 YFSETQ. This CDR3 has 16 residues. In nucleotides, the CDR3 is TGCGCCAGCAGAATCCCTAGCGGGAGCTTAACAGATACGCAGTATTTT. Its translation: CASRIPSGSLTDTQYF.

This clone was detected only once. The chain joins TRBV19 to TRBJ2-1; 9 positions match TRBD1. Per germline, CDR1 LNHDA and CDR2 SQIVND (reference sequence). This CDR3 comprises 17 residues. The V and J ends lost 0 bases and 7 bases, in that order; junction bases with no gene match: 10. The CDR3 DNA follows: TGTGCCAGTAGTATAGATCGGATCGGGACAGGGATGAATGAGCAGTTCTTC. Protein product: CASSIDRIGTGMNEQFF. Full variable domain (outside the CDR3, taken from reference TRBV19 and TRBJ2-1): DGGITQSPKYLFRKEGQNVTLSCEQNLNHDAMYWYRQDPGQGLRLIYYSQIVNDFQKGDIAEGYSVSREKKESFPLTVTSAQKNPTAFYLCASSIDRIGTGMNEQFFGPGTRLTVL.

V and J are TRBV6-5 and TRBJ1-4; 8 positions agree with TRBD1. The CDR3 has 14 residues. V shed 6 bases and J 8 bases; nucleotides not matched to a gene: 8. The germline V gene has CDR1 MNHEY and CDR2 SVGAGI. Here the CDR3 reads CASRDTGGREKLFF. CDR3 nucleotide sequence: TGTGCCAGCAGAGATACAGGGGGAAGGGAAAAACTGTTTTTT.

The J gene is TRBJ2-7, the V gene TRBV27; 9 nucleotides align to TRBD2. CDR1 is MNHEY and CDR2 is SMNVEV in the germline V gene (reference sequence). CDR3 length equals 14 residues. With V trimmed by 3 bases and J by 5 bases, 5 bases remained unmatched. In DNA form, the CDR3 reads TGTGCCAGCAGTTTGCGGGAGGGCCTGAACGAGCAGTACTTC. Translation gives CASSLREGLNEQYF.

This clone was observed once. This chain links TRBV19 with TRBJ1-5, with no clear D. The V and J ends lost 5 bases and 6 bases respectively, with 14 bases between them. Looked up from germline, CDR1 is LNHDA and CDR2 is SQIVND (reference sequence). The CDR3 spans 14 residues. The CDR3, as DNA: TGTGCCAGTAGTCAGAGCGATATCGGTCAGCCCCAGCATTTT. Amino acids: CASSQSDIGQPQHF.

This chain links TRBV7-9 with TRBJ1-1; 8 nucleotides align to TRBD1. The CDR3 runs 15 residues. Germline loops: CDR1 SEHNR, CDR2 FQNEAQ (reference sequence). V lost 5 bases, J lost 5 bases, and 10 bases stayed unmatched. The CDR3 DNA is TGTGCCAGCAGCGAACGACAGGGGTCATGGACTGAAGCTTTCTTT. Translating it yields CASSERQGSWTEAFF.

V is TRBV10-3 and J is TRBJ1-2, with 8 bases lining up with TRBD1. The germline CDR1 and CDR2 sequences are ENHRY and SYGVKD. The CDR3 runs 15 residues. Unmatched junction bases numbered 11, after V lost 3 bases and J lost 8 bases. The CDR3 protein is CAISDHDRGKYGYTF. Written as DNA, the CDR3 is TGTGCCATCAGTGATCACGACAGGGGAAAGTACGGCTACACCTTC.

This chain joins TRBV20-1 and TRBJ2-6; D is perhaps TRBD2 (6 bases). The CDR3 spans 16 residues. The germline gives CDR1 DFQATT, CDR2 SNEGSKA (reference sequence). Trimming removed 3 bases from V and 0 bases from J, with 12 bases in between. CDR3 nucleotide sequence: TGCAGTGCTAGTGTCCGGCGGGGCTCTGGGGCCAACGTCCTGACTTTC. It is translated as CSASVRRGSGANVLTF.

The CDR3 loop is CASRHGTGIKETQYF. CDR3 nucleotides: TGTGCCAGCAGACATGGGACAGGGATAAAGGAGACCCAGTACTTC. The rearrangement links TRBV2 to TRBJ2-5; 9 bases match TRBD1. This CDR3 has 15 residues. Germline CDR1 and CDR2: SNHLY and FYNNEI. V lost 6 bases and J lost 5; bases outside the gene matches: 10.

The V gene is TRBV28, the J gene TRBJ2-2; 11 bases are shared with TRBD2. The germline gives CDR1 MDHEN, CDR2 SYDVKM. V trimming: 5 bases; J trimming: 6 bases; junction bases outside the gene matches: 11. This CDR3 has 17 residues. The CDR3 bases are TGTGCCAGCAGTCCATCAACTAGCGGGAGTTCAGCCGGGGAGCTGTTTTTT. Protein product: CASSPSTSGSSAGELFF.

This clone has a single count. This chain uses TRBV24-1 with TRBJ2-1, with 9 bases that match TRBD2. The CDR3 consists of 15 residues. Germline V CDR1 and CDR2: KGHDR, SFDVKD. J lost 6 bases, V lost 3 bases, and 5 bases had no gene match. The CDR3 DNA follows: TGTGCCACCAGTGATGTGGGACTAGCAGGCAATGAGCAGTTCTTC. This codes for CATSDVGLAGNEQFF.

V gene TRBV28 combines with J gene TRBJ1-2, with unresolved D. CDR3 length: 12 amino acids. The V end was cut by 3 bases, the J end by 7 bases, with 9 bases between. Germline V gives CDR1 MDHEN, CDR2 SYDVKM. In DNA, the CDR3 is TGTGCCAGCAGTTTGGAGGGCTCTGGCTACACCTTC. It yields the protein CASSLEGSGYTF.

The chain has TRBV28 and TRBJ2-1; 7 bases are a match to TRBD2. The CDR3 totals 14 residues. The V segment lost 5 bases and the J segment 11 bases; nucleotides outside the gene matches: 12. CDR1 is MDHEN, CDR2 SYDVKM, per germline. CDR3 sequence reads: CASSPQRTRHKQFF. CDR3 DNA: TGTGCCAGCAGTCCCCAGAGGACTAGGCACAAGCAGTTCTTC.

The chain joins TRBV3-1 (or the pseudogene TRBV3-2) to TRBJ1-1; D is unclear. The CDR3 is 13 amino acids. The V end lost 1 base, the J end lost 10 bases, and 13 bases lay between the germline ends. Germline CDR1 LGHDT, CDR2 YNNKEL (reference sequence). CDR3 bases: TGTGCCAGCAGCCAAGGTGTGTTGTCTCGAGCTTTCTTT. Translated, it gives CASSQGVLSRAFF.

The sample holds one count of this clone. The chain carries TRBV10-1 and TRBJ2-1; D perhaps matches TRBD2 (5 bases). The CDR3 runs to 14 residues. Germline V gene sequence: CDR1 WNHNN, CDR2 SYGVQD (reference sequence). V lost 1 base and J 10 bases, leaving 14 bases between the germline ends. Here the CDR3 DNA reads TGCGCCAGCAGTGAGTTTTTGGACTCAAAGGAGCAGTTCTTC. Translating it yields CASSEFLDSKEQFF.

The chain carries TRBV6-4 and TRBJ2-3; 10 bases are a match to TRBD1. Germline CDR1 MRHNA, CDR2 SNTAGT. This CDR3 spans 15 amino acids. With 5 bases clipped from V and 4 bases from J, the junction kept 6 bases outside the gene matches. CDR3 sequence (DNA): TGTGCCAGCAGTCCGACAGGGGGCGGCGCAGATACGCAGTATTTT. This codes for CASSPTGGGADTQYF.